A single sample gave rise to the 20 T cell receptor beta chains below, sequenced in a study of beta chain features in type 1 diabetes. Study-level findings and limits: Shorter TCRB CDR3s, moderately but significantly so, were found in Type 1 diabetes patients in all four CD4+ subsets.

The authors reverse transcribed all of the isolated RNA, so sequencing captured expressed TCRB transcripts. Only in-frame clones appear in the TCRdb table, and some are missing; sequencing was by immunoSEQ multiplex PCR. The data show some 150,000 clones, with roughly an eighth seen just once and 1.3% held by the top ten. The antigens for these receptors are not known. The source material was central memory CD4+ T cells from blood. The source of these receptors is a man aged 18 to 29 with type 1 diabetes.

This clone was found a few times. The rearrangement links TRBV5-1 to TRBJ2-7; D gene uncertain. Germline CDR1 reads SGHRS; CDR2 reads YFSETQ. The CDR3 runs to 13 residues. V was cut by 3 bases and J by 6 bases, with 13 bases left in between. This CDR3 reads CASSSGFGSEQYF. The CDR3 nucleotides read TGCGCCAGCAGCTCCGGCTTTGGTAGCGAGCAGTACTTC.

This chain links TRBV27 with TRBJ1-2; D gene ambiguous. Germline values: CDR1 MNHEY, CDR2 SMNVEV (reference sequence). CDR3 length equals 15 residues. Trimming left V 4 bases short and J 0 bases short, with 12 bases between. This CDR3 is CASSSAVEANYGYTF. CDR3 DNA: TGTGCCAGCAGTTCCGCGGTTGAAGCTAACTATGGCTACACCTTC.

The table lists this clone with a few counts. The CDR3 is CASSLERSTYEQYF. For the CDR3, the DNA is TGTGCCAGCAGCCTCGAGCGGTCTACCTACGAGCAGTACTTC. The chain is built from TRBV4-2 and TRBJ2-7, with D perhaps matching TRBD2 (5 bases). The CDR3 extends over 14 amino acids. V was clipped by 4 bases and J by 2 bases, with 12 bases between them. Germline V gives CDR1 LGHNA, CDR2 YNFKEQ.

This chain links TRBV28 with TRBJ1-2, with D maybe TRBD1 (5 bases). The germline V and J ends were trimmed by 8 bases and 1 base, with 11 bases remaining between them. CDR3 length: 13 amino acids. The germline V gene encodes CDR1 MDHEN and CDR2 SYDVKM. The DNA for the CDR3 is TGTGCCAGCTGGGACTCCCGTAACTATGGCTACACCTTC. Its protein is CASWDSRNYGYTF.

There are a few counts of this clone. V and J are TRBV20-1 and TRBJ2-3, with unresolved D. The CDR3 runs to 11 residues. Germline V gene data show CDR1 as DFQATT and CDR2 as SNEGSKA (reference sequence). Trimming took off 4 bases at V and 2 bases at J, with 4 bases between the two ends. For the CDR3, the DNA is TGCAGTGCTACAACCACAGATACGCAGTATTTT. Amino acid sequence: CSATTTDTQYF.

This chain uses TRBV6-5 with TRBJ1-2; tentatively, D is TRBD1 (5 bases). There are 14 residues in the CDR3. Looked up from germline, CDR1 is MNHEY and CDR2 is SVGAGI. Between the trimmed V and J ends, which lost 0 bases and 7 bases, there was a span of 12 bases. The CDR3 DNA is TGTGCCAGCAGTTACTCGTTATCCGGGGGTGGCTACACCTTC. Amino acid sequence: CASSYSLSGGGYTF.

This chain joins TRBV30 and TRBJ1-3; 7 positions match TRBD1. V lost 6 bases to trimming and J lost 0 bases; unmatched junction nucleotides: 8. The CDR3 consists of 15 residues. Germline CDR1 and CDR2: GTSNPN and SVGIG (reference sequence). CDR3 sequence: CACMRGQTSGNTIYF. CDR3 nucleotide sequence: TGTGCCTGTATGAGGGGACAGACCTCTGGAAACACCATATATTTT.

This clone was seen more than once but under ten times. The rearrangement uses TRBV9 and TRBJ1-2; 7 nucleotides line up with TRBD1. The germline V gene encodes CDR1 SGDLS and CDR2 YYNGEE. V was clipped by 4 bases and J by 1 base; unmatched bases: 4. The CDR3 has 14 amino acids. DNA for the CDR3: TGTGCCAGCAGCCCTGGGGACAGTAACTATGGCTACACCTTC. Translated: CASSPGDSNYGYTF.

The chain employs TRBV11-2 and TRBJ1-2; TRBD1 aligns across 7 bases. V lost 5 bases to trimming and J lost 2 bases; unmatched junction nucleotides: 2. There are 13 residues in the CDR3. Germline assignment: CDR1 SGHAT and CDR2 FQNNGV. The CDR3 spells CASSRGQNYGYTF. The CDR3 DNA reads TGTGCCAGCAGCCGGGGACAGAACTATGGCTACACCTTC. Full variable domain (outside the CDR3, taken from reference TRBV11-2 and TRBJ1-2): EAGVAQSPRYKIIEKRQSVAFWCNPISGHATLYWYQQILGQGPKLLIQFQNNGVVDDSQLPKDRFSAERLKGVDSTLKIQPAKLEDSAVYLCASSRGQNYGYTFGSGTRLTVV.

This clone was seen a few times. The rearrangement uses TRBV13 and TRBJ2-5, with D perhaps TRBD1 or TRBD2 (6 bases each). This CDR3 comprises 17 residues. Trimming took off 0 bases at V and 7 bases at J, with 21 bases between the two ends. Germline CDR1 reads PRHDT; CDR2 reads FYEKMQ (reference sequence). The CDR3 region is CASSLGLGGEALGTQYF. In DNA form, the CDR3 reads TGTGCCAGCAGCTTAGGCCTCGGGGGCGAAGCTTTGGGGACCCAGTACTTC.

V is TRBV5-6 and J is TRBJ1-2, with 10 bases identical to TRBD1. The CDR3 length is 15 residues. The V gene's germline CDR1 is SGHDT and CDR2 YYEEEE. Unmatched junction bases numbered 5, after V lost 4 bases and J lost 2 bases. The CDR3 nucleotides read TGTGCCAGCAGCCCTACGGGACAGGGGAACTATGGCTACACCTTC. Its translation is CASSPTGQGNYGYTF.

This clone was seen only a few times. This chain connects TRBV28 to TRBJ1-6; D is perhaps TRBD1 (5 bases). Trimming took 4 bases from V and 1 from J, leaving 14 bases between them. Germline assignment: CDR1 MDHEN and CDR2 SYDVKM. The CDR3 length is 17 residues. As DNA, the CDR3 is TGTGCCAGCAGTTCCCTCGTGGGGCTTTCCTATAATTCACCCCTCCACTTT. The encoded protein is CASSSLVGLSYNSPLHF.

This clone was observed a handful of times. V is TRBV30 and J is TRBJ2-3; D possibly corresponds to TRBD1 (6 bases). There are 16 residues in the CDR3. Germline V gene data show CDR1 as GTSNPN and CDR2 as SVGIG (reference sequence). V was cut by 4 bases and J by 2 bases, with 19 bases left in between. CDR3 coding DNA: TGTGCCTGGACCCAAGCCCTACAGGGAAACACAGATACGCAGTATTTT. Protein sequence: CAWTQALQGNTDTQYF.

This chain's CDR3 is CASSGQSVGGYTF. The CDR3 bases are TGTGCCAGTTCGGGACAGAGCGTGGGTGGCTACACCTTC. This chain uses TRBV19 with TRBJ1-2; 7 nucleotides match TRBD1. The CDR3 length is 13 residues. Germline CDR1 is LNHDA and CDR2 is SQIVND (reference sequence). Trimming removed 8 bases from V and 7 bases from J; junction bases left unmatched: 10.

This clone appeared a few times. This chain connects TRBV19 to TRBJ2-1; tentatively, D is TRBD1 (6 bases). The germline V gene encodes CDR1 LNHDA and CDR2 SQIVND (reference sequence). V was clipped by 3 bases and J by 9 bases, with 18 bases between them. This CDR3 has 15 amino acids. The CDR3 region is CASSIGAGVKSEQFF. The CDR3 nucleotides read TGTGCCAGTAGTATTGGGGCAGGGGTCAAGAGTGAGCAGTTCTTC.

This clone occurred many times. CDR3 DNA sequence: TGTGCCAGCACTATGGGACAGGGCCCCTACGAGCAGTACTTC. Residues: CASTMGQGPYEQYF. The chain recombines TRBV2 with TRBJ2-7; TRBD1 matches at 9 bases. This CDR3 comprises 14 residues. The germline CDR1 and CDR2 sequences are SNHLY and FYNNEI. V dropped 7 bases and J dropped 2; count of bases not matched to a gene: 6.

This clone has a handful of counts. The chain uses TRBV15 and TRBJ1-2; maybe TRBD1 (5 bases). Germline V lookup: CDR1 LNHNV, CDR2 YYDKDF (reference sequence). The CDR3 spans 15 residues. V lost 0 bases and J 3 bases, leaving 11 bases between the germline ends. CDR3 in amino acids: CATSRDLGLDYGYTF. DNA of the CDR3: TGTGCCACCAGCAGAGATTTGGGACTTGACTATGGCTACACCTTC.

In this sample, this clone turned up a few times. The chain couples TRBV30 to TRBJ2-7; 9 bases align to TRBD1. The trim removed 0 bases at V and 2 bases at J, leaving 8 bases unmatched. Germline assignment: CDR1 GTSNPN and CDR2 SVGIG (reference sequence). The CDR3 runs to 16 residues. CDR3 sequence reads: CAWSVNRGLAAYEQYF. CDR3 nucleotides: TGTGCCTGGAGTGTAAACAGGGGGCTAGCAGCCTACGAGCAGTACTTC.

The sample holds a few counts of this clone. This chain connects TRBV7-2 to TRBJ2-6, with no clear D. CDR1 is SGHTA and CDR2 is FQGNSA in the germline V gene. The CDR3 has 15 residues. V dropped 1 base and J dropped 0 bases, with 4 bases sitting between them. The CDR3 is CASSLDSSGANVLTF. The CDR3 nucleotides read TGTGCCAGCAGCTTAGACAGCTCTGGGGCCAACGTCCTGACTTTC.

This clone has a handful of counts. V usage is TRBV2 and J usage is TRBJ2-6; no clear D. The ends were cut back, 2 bases at V and 0 bases at J, with 5 bases in the middle. Germline values: CDR1 SNHLY, CDR2 FYNNEI. The CDR3 sequence is 15 residues long. DNA for the CDR3: TGTGCCAGCAGTGAACGGCCCTCTGGGGCCAACGTCCTGACTTTC. Residues: CASSERPSGANVLTF.